The 12 T cell receptor beta chains below come from one sample, sequenced in a study of cytomegalovirus exposure and HLA in healthy donors. The PCR was carried out with 60 Vbeta primers and 13 Jbeta primers. Sequenced by immunoSEQ multiplex PCR; TCRdb stores in-frame clones only, minus some. The sample includes about 25,000 clones. Sample: PBMCs. Source of these receptors: a male donor in good health and CMV-seropositive.

This chain connects TRBV6-1 to TRBJ2-3, with 10 bases identical to TRBD2. The CDR3 sequence is 15 residues long. With V trimmed by 5 bases and J by 1 base, 3 bases remained unmatched. Germline V gene sequence: CDR1 MNHNS, CDR2 SASEGT. As DNA, the CDR3 is TGTGCCAGCAGTCTCACTAGCGGGGGCACAGATACGCAGTATTTT. This gives the protein CASSLTSGGTDTQYF.

The chain links TRBV25-1 to TRBJ2-1, with 11 positions matching TRBD2. CDR3 size: 15 residues. The germline V gene has CDR1 MGHDK and CDR2 SYGVNS. V lost 5 bases and J lost 1; bases outside the gene matches: 1. The CDR3 nucleotides are TGTGCCAGCAGTCGGACTAGCGGGTCCTACAATGAGCAGTTCTTC. The encoded protein is CASSRTSGSYNEQFF.

The V gene is TRBV6-1, the J gene TRBJ1-3; 7 positions match TRBD1. CDR3 length equals 16 residues. After removal of 4 bases from V and 3 bases from J, the junction contained 9 bases not matched to a gene. CDR1 is MNHNS and CDR2 is SASEGT in the germline V gene. CDR3: CASSAQEGAGGNTIYF. The CDR3, as DNA: TGTGCCAGCAGTGCCCAGGAGGGGGCGGGTGGAAACACCATATATTTT.

This chain uses TRBV5-1 with TRBJ2-1; 7 bases line up with TRBD2. Germline loops: CDR1 SGHRS, CDR2 YFSETQ. The CDR3 has 14 amino acids. V trimming: 6 bases; J trimming: 6 bases; junction bases outside the gene matches: 9. The CDR3 protein is CASTWGDYGNEQFF. The CDR3 coding sequence is TGCGCCAGCACCTGGGGGGACTACGGCAATGAGCAGTTCTTC.

The chain employs TRBV7-3 and TRBJ1-6, with D perhaps TRBD1 (6 bases). The CDR3 contains 15 residues. Trimming removed 4 bases at V and 6 bases at J, with 13 bases between. The V gene's germline CDR1 is SGHTA and CDR2 FQGTGA. The CDR3 spells CASSYTGFPNSPLHF. The CDR3, as DNA: TGTGCCAGCAGCTACACAGGGTTCCCTAATTCACCCCTCCACTTT.

The genes are TRBV6-1 and TRBJ2-1; TRBD1 agrees at 9 bases. This CDR3 has 18 amino acids. V was clipped by 4 bases and J by 8 bases; unmatched bases: 18. Germline-derived CDR1 and CDR2 are MNHNS and SASEGT. The CDR3 region is CASSGPLPGQGALDEQFF. The CDR3 nucleotides are TGTGCCAGCAGTGGCCCACTCCCGGGACAGGGTGCTCTCGATGAGCAGTTCTTC.

The rearrangement links TRBV28 to TRBJ2-7; D is ambiguous. The CDR3 is made up of 13 amino acids. Trimming left V 3 bases short and J 4 bases short, with 10 bases between. The germline gives CDR1 MDHEN, CDR2 SYDVKM. The CDR3 sequence: CASSLSPMYEQYF. CDR3 in DNA: TGTGCCAGCAGTTTGTCCCCTATGTACGAGCAGTACTTC.

A remark on this clone: Sequence at one end of the junction differs from germline and may be a read error. The chain couples TRBV27 to TRBJ1-1; the D gene is possibly TRBD1 (6 bases). The CDR3 totals 18 residues. Germline CDR1 MNHEY, CDR2 SMNVEV (reference sequence). The CDR3 reads CASSLSSEGGTMNTEDFF. The CDR3 coding sequence is TGTGCCAGCAGTTTATCGAGTGAAGGGGGTACGATGAACACTGAAGATTTCTTT.

This sequence joins TRBV6-6 and TRBJ1-2; no clear D gene. CDR1 and CDR2 from the germline V gene are MNHNY and SVGAGI (reference sequence). The CDR3 is 16 amino acids. V was trimmed by 3 bases and J by 8 bases, leaving 22 bases between them. In nucleotides, the CDR3 is TGTGCCAGCAGTTATTTAACGGGGTTTCGGGTGACGGGCTACACCTTC. Amino acids: CASSYLTGFRVTGYTF.

The chain has TRBV11-3 and TRBJ1-1, with D perhaps TRBD1 (6 bases). Trimming shortened V by 2 bases and J by 8 bases, and 18 bases separated the two germline ends. Germline CDR1 SGHNT, CDR2 YENEEA. The CDR3 has 15 residues. The CDR3 DNA reads as TGTGCCAGCAGCTTACGGGACACCCCAAAGGGGGAAGCTTTCTTT. It encodes CASSLRDTPKGEAFF.

The chain joins TRBV30 to TRBJ1-4, with 9 bases matching TRBD1. This CDR3 is built from 15 residues. Looked up from germline, CDR1 is GTSNPN and CDR2 is SVGIG (reference sequence). V dropped 3 bases and J dropped 5; count of bases not matched to a gene: 7. CDR3: CAWRTLGQGNEKLFF. The CDR3 nucleotides are TGTGCCTGGAGGACCCTCGGACAGGGGAATGAAAAACTGTTTTTT.

The chain joins TRBV28 to TRBJ2-7; D not resolved. The CDR3 is 11 residues long. The germline V gene has CDR1 MDHEN and CDR2 SYDVKM. With 2 bases removed from V and 7 bases from J, the gap between germline ends came to 6 bases. CDR3 loop: CASSLVREQYF. The CDR3 DNA sequence: TGTGCCAGCAGTTTAGTGCGGGAGCAGTACTTC. Looking up the rest from reference TRBV28 and TRBJ2-7 gives the full variable domain: DVKVTQSSRYLVKRTGEKVFLECVQDMDHENMFWYRQDPGLGLRLIYFSYDVKMKEKGDIPEGYSVSREKKERFSLILESASTNQTSMYLCASSLVREQYFGPGTRLTVT.